Given below is one TCR beta chain in context. The antigen remains undetermined. The entry originates in a study of beta chain features in type 1 diabetes. Study-level results: TCRB CDR3s from Type 1 diabetes patients were moderately but significantly shorter in all four CD4+ subsets. At VDJ recombination sites, type 1 diabetes patients had fewer insertions and more deleted nucleotides.

Of the isolated RNA, all was reverse transcribed, and so the sequenced material was expressed TCRB transcripts. TCRdb's table, derived via immunoSEQ multiplex PCR, lists solely in-frame clones and lacks some. The sample carries about 210,000 clones, 11% recorded once. Sequencing input: central memory CD4+ T cells from blood. The receptor's source is a man between 18 and 29 years old in good health.

The CDR3 spells CASSLRGPGEKLFF. CDR3 DNA: TGTGCCAGCAGCTTGAGGGGTCCGGGTGAAAAACTGTTTTTT. The J gene is TRBJ1-4, the V gene TRBV5-4, with a weak D call TRBD1 (5 bases). V lost 1 base and J 7 bases, leaving 11 bases between the germline ends. Looked up from germline, CDR1 is SGHNT and CDR2 is YYREEE (reference sequence). The CDR3 spans 14 residues. Based on the CDR3 plus reference TRBV5-4 and TRBJ1-4, the full variable domain is ETGVTQSPTHLIKTRGQQVTLRCSSQSGHNTVSWYQQALGQGPQFIFQYYREEENGRGNFPPRFSGLQFPNYSSELNVNALELDDSALYLCASSLRGPGEKLFFGSGTQLSVL.